Described below is a single T cell receptor (beta chain) sequence and its context. The data were obtained in a study of human T cells and chemical hapten exposure. TCRdb processed the RACE reads anew with MiXCR; each CDR3 protein has one entry. The table includes some 110,000 distinct CDR3 sequences, roughly an eighth detected once. From germline, CDR1 is LGHDT and CDR2 YNNKEL (reference sequence). The CDR3 contains 13 residues. V lost 4 bases and J lost 9, with 13 bases in between. As to time point: pre-sensitization, week 0. This sample's treatment: therapeutic diphenylcyclopropenone sensitization with weekly scalp DPC. At every patch-test visit, blood was drawn before the patch test was applied.

The sequencing used whole blood, collected in connection with sensitization to the hapten diphenylcyclopropenone (DPC). V is TRBV3-1 and J is TRBJ1-5; D is unclear. This receptor was identified in a woman aged 50 to 60 with alopecia areata. Some clones in this sample may be carry-over from other donors' samples. For the CDR3, the DNA is TGTGCCAGCAGCCTGGCACGGAGCGGGCCCCAGCATTTT. Translation gives CASSLARSGPQHF.